The 15 T cell receptor beta chains below all came from one sample that was sequenced in a study of cytomegalovirus exposure and HLA in healthy donors. PCR primers comprised 60 Vbeta and 13 Jbeta primers. The protocol was immunoSEQ multiplex PCR, while the TCRdb copy is restricted to in-frame clones and leaves out a portion. Of 110,000 to 150,000 clones in the sample, 60% to 80% were seen once. The sample comprised PBMCs. The receptors stem from a woman aged 25-40 years in good health and CMV-seronegative.

The chain is built from TRBV7-3 and TRBJ2-3, with 10 nucleotides matching TRBD2. Trimming cost V 2 bases and J 7 bases; bases outside gene matches: 6. The CDR3 contains 15 residues. Germline CDR1 reads SGHTA; CDR2 reads FQGTGA. In DNA, the CDR3 is TGTGCCAGCAGCTTAGGAGCGGGGGGGCCCCATACGCAGTATTTT. It yields the protein CASSLGAGGPHTQYF.

The chain employs TRBV19 and TRBJ1-5; TRBD1 matches 7 bases. CDR3 size: 13 residues. The junction had 7 bases not matched to a gene; V was cut back by 7 bases and J by 7 bases. Germline loops: CDR1 LNHDA, CDR2 SQIVND (reference sequence). The chain's CDR3 is CASTRDREQPQHF. CDR3 nucleotides: TGTGCCAGTACACGTGACAGGGAGCAGCCCCAGCATTTT.

This chain links TRBV5-1 with TRBJ2-1; D is undetermined. CDR1 SGHRS and CDR2 YFSETQ come from the germline V gene. The V end lost 0 bases, the J end lost 0 bases, and 16 bases lay between the germline ends. CDR3 length equals 18 residues. In DNA form, the CDR3 reads TGCGCCAGCAGCTTGGCCTCTAACCGACGGAGCTCCTACAATGAGCAGTTCTTC. The encoded protein is CASSLASNRRSSYNEQFF. The full variable domain, completed using reference TRBV5-1 and TRBJ2-1, is KAGVTQTPRYLIKTRGQQVTLSCSPISGHRSVSWYQQTPGQGLQFLFEYFSETQRNKGNFPGRFSGRQFSNSRSEMNVSTLELGDSALYLCASSLASNRRSSYNEQFFGPGTRLTVL.

This chain links TRBV4-1 with TRBJ1-1, with D maybe TRBD1 (6 bases). This CDR3 is 14 amino acids long. From germline, CDR1 is MGHRA and CDR2 YSYEKL. V shed 4 bases and J shed 6 bases, with 15 bases lying between them. The chain's CDR3 is CASSREVQGPEAFF. For the CDR3, the DNA is TGCGCCAGCAGCCGAGAAGTACAGGGTCCTGAAGCTTTCTTT.

In this sample, this clone turned up once. The V call is TRBV30, the J call TRBJ1-2; 9 bases agree with TRBD1. The trim removed 5 bases at V and 5 bases at J, leaving 6 bases unmatched. The germline CDR1 and CDR2 sequences are GTSNPN and SVGIG (reference sequence). The CDR3 is made up of 13 amino acids. As DNA, the CDR3 is TGTGCCTGGGGGAGGACAGGGGTATATGGCTACACCTTC. As protein: CAWGRTGVYGYTF. Full variable domain (rest looked up from reference TRBV30 and TRBJ1-2): SQTIHQWPATLVQPVGSPLSLECTVEGTSNPNLYWYRQAAGRGLQLLFYSVGIGQISSEVPQNLSASRPQDRQFILSSKKLLLSDSGFYLCAWGRTGVYGYTFGSGTRLTVV.

V gene TRBV5-6 combines with J gene TRBJ2-1; 7 nucleotides agree with TRBD2. The CDR3 runs to 16 residues. The V segment lost 4 bases and the J segment 1 base; nucleotides outside the gene matches: 8. CDR1 is SGHDT, CDR2 YYEEEE, per germline. The CDR3 loop reads CASSPGLTQSYNEQFF. The CDR3 coding sequence is TGTGCCAGCAGCCCGGGACTAACCCAATCCTACAATGAGCAGTTCTTC.

This clone came up a few times. This sequence joins TRBV7-8 and TRBJ2-5; D might be TRBD2 (5 bases). V gave up 1 base and J gave up 4 bases, with 13 bases separating them. There are 15 residues in the CDR3. Germline CDR1 SGHVS, CDR2 FQNEAQ. The CDR3 reads CASSLGRGKLETQYF. DNA for the CDR3: TGTGCCAGCAGCTTAGGCCGAGGGAAGTTAGAGACCCAGTACTTC. The full variable domain, completed using reference TRBV7-8 and TRBJ2-5, is GAGVSQSPRYKVAKRGQDVALRCDPISGHVSLFWYQQALGQGPEFLTYFQNEAQLDKSGLPSDRFFAERPEGSVSTLKIQRTQQEDSAVYLCASSLGRGKLETQYFGPGTRLLVL.

Only one count was recorded for this clone. This chain uses TRBV5-1 with TRBJ2-7; a possible D gene is TRBD1 (6 bases). Germline V gene data show CDR1 as SGHRS and CDR2 as YFSETQ. This CDR3 has 15 amino acids. V dropped 4 bases and J dropped 4 bases, with 18 bases sitting between them. Here the CDR3 reads CASSRNREGAYEQYF. In nucleotides, the CDR3 is TGCGCCAGCAGCCGAAACAGGGAAGGGGCTTACGAGCAGTACTTC.

The chain has TRBV5-6 and TRBJ1-2; D is unclear. The CDR3 has 12 residues. The V gene's germline CDR1 is SGHDT and CDR2 YYEEEE. V lost 5 bases and J lost 3, with 8 bases in between. The CDR3 here is CASSPGDYGYTF. CDR3 bases: TGTGCCAGCAGTCCCGGTGACTATGGCTACACCTTC.

Regarding this clone: One junction end disagrees with the germline gene, perhaps due to a read error. The chain recombines TRBV6-8 with TRBJ1-2; D is undetermined. The CDR3 is 10 residues long. CDR1 is MNHGY and CDR2 is SAAAGT in the germline V gene. CDR3 sequence (DNA): TGTGCCAGCAGGGTTGAAGTCTCTACGTTC. Translation gives CASRVEVSTF.

The chain employs TRBV23-1 and TRBJ2-7; possibly TRBD1 for D (6 bases). TRBV23-1 qualifies as an ORF whose function is uncertain. The V and J ends lost 8 bases and 3 bases respectively, with 23 bases between them. CDR3 length: 16 residues. CDR3 in amino acids: CASSNPDRLNDYEQYF. The DNA for the CDR3 is TGCGCCAGCTCAAACCCGGACAGACTGAATGACTACGAGCAGTACTTC.

The genes are TRBV19 and TRBJ1-2; D not certain. Between the trimmed V and J ends, which lost 3 bases and 3 bases, there was a span of 5 bases. The length of the CDR3 is 12 residues. CDR1 is LNHDA and CDR2 is SQIVND in the germline V gene (reference sequence). The CDR3, as DNA: TGTGCCAGTAGTATTTCATACTATGGCTACACCTTC. It specifies CASSISYYGYTF.

The V call is TRBV27, the J call TRBJ2-2; no clear D. The CDR3 totals 12 residues. The ends were cut back, 6 bases at V and 5 bases at J, with 7 bases in the middle. Germline lookup yields CDR1 MNHEY and CDR2 SMNVEV (reference sequence). CDR3 sequence (DNA): TGTGCCAGCAGGCGAGGTACCGGGGAGCTGTTTTTT. Its translation: CASRRGTGELFF.

This rearrangement joins TRBV19 to TRBJ1-3; tentative D call: TRBD1 (5 bases). Germline values: CDR1 LNHDA, CDR2 SQIVND (reference sequence). The V end was cut by 8 bases, the J end by 3 bases, with 17 bases between. The CDR3 extends over 15 amino acids. CDR3 coding DNA: TGTGCCAGTCGGACGGGGGGATATTATGGAAACACCATATATTTT. This translates into CASRTGGYYGNTIYF.

The V gene is TRBV9, the J gene TRBJ1-1; D ambiguous. V lost 4 bases and J 2 bases, leaving 9 bases between the germline ends. The germline gives CDR1 SGDLS, CDR2 YYNGEE. This CDR3 is 13 amino acids long. CDR3 loop: CASSLLGNTEAFF. The CDR3 DNA follows: TGTGCCAGCAGCCTTCTAGGTAACACTGAAGCTTTCTTT.